This T cell receptor beta chain was sequenced in a study of Tregs in tolerant kidney transplant recipients. Study background: CFSE-labeled recipient PBMCs were cultured approximately 6 days with irradiated graft donor PBMCs, then FACS-sorted. General observations from the study: Validation in larger populations is needed because few patients were studied.

Produced via immunoSEQ multiplex PCR; TCRdb's table is partial and in-frame only. The sample includes a few thousand clones, more than 55% of them seen just once. V lost 2 bases and J 10 bases, leaving 11 bases between the germline ends. The CDR3 spans 12 residues. CDR1 is SEHNR and CDR2 is FQNEAQ in the germline V gene (reference sequence). With respect to this clone: Its antigen remains unidentified.

The sequence came from a human donor in good health. The chain joins TRBV7-9 to TRBJ1-1; the D gene is possibly TRBD1 (6 bases). Sequencing input: CD8+ T cells from blood cultured with allogeneic cells. This CDR3 is CASSLQGPRAFF. CDR3 in DNA: TGTGCCAGCAGCTTACAGGGGCCGAGAGCTTTCTTT. The full variable domain, completed using reference TRBV7-9 and TRBJ1-1, is DTGVSQNPRHKITKRGQNVTFRCDPISEHNRLYWYRQTLGQGPEFLTYFQNEAQLEKSRLLSDRFSAERPKGSFSTLEIQRTEQGDSAMYLCASSLQGPRAFFGQGTRLTVV.